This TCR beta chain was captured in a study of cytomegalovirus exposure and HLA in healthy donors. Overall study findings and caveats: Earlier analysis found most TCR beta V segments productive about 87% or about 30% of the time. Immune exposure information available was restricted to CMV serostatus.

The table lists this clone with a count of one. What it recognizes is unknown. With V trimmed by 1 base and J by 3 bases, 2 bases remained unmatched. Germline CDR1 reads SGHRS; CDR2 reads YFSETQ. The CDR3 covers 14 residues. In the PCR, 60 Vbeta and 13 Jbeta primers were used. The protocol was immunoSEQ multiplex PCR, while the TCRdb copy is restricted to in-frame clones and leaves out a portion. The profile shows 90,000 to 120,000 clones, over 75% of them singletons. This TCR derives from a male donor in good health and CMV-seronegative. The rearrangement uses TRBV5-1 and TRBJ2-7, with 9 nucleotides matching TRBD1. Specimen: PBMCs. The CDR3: CASSLRDRDYEQYF. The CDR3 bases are TGCGCCAGCAGCTTGAGGGACAGGGACTACGAGCAGTACTTC.